These T cell receptor beta chains were read from a single sample in a study of high-grade serous ovarian cancer treatment subgroups. The protocol was immunoSEQ multiplex PCR, while the TCRdb copy is restricted to in-frame clones and leaves out a portion. The sample has approximately 2,700 clones; 70% to 85% are singletons. Sequenced sample: tumor tissue. These receptors all come from a human donor with high-grade serous ovarian cancer. The CDR3 runs from the conserved cysteine through the conserved F or W. Each record gives: D gene, J gene, V gene, clone size, CDR3 protein, CDR3 DNA. D genes are given only for firm matches. Expanded clones are given a class, and other clones once, few, many or no size at all.

NA | TRBJ1-2 | TRBV6-5 | NA | CASSSTQGSNYGYTF | TGTGCCAGCAGCTCAACACAGGGTAGCAACTATGGCTACACCTTC
NA | TRBJ1-5 | TRBV2 | NA | CASSSRDQPQHF | TGTGCCAGCAGCTCAAGGGACCAGCCCCAGCATTTT
NA | TRBJ2-5 | TRBV6-1 | NA | CASSGSPKETQYF | TGTGCCAGCAGTGGATCCCCGAAGGAGACCCAGTACTTC
TRBD1 | TRBJ2-7 | TRBV4-3 | NA | CASSQHRGSAYEQYF | TGCGCCAGCAGCCAACACAGGGGAAGTGCCTACGAGCAGTACTTC
TRBD2 | TRBJ2-1 | TRBV10-3 | NA | CAISESATSGGDYNEQFF | TGTGCCATCAGTGAGTCAGCAACTAGCGGGGGGGACTACAATGAGCAGTTCTTC
NA | TRBJ1-1 | TRBV5-5 | NA | CASSLVQGRYTEAFF | TGTGCCAGCAGCTTGGTACAGGGTCGATACACTGAAGCTTTCTTT
TRBD1 | TRBJ1-1 | TRBV5-4 | NA | CASSLGAQGTLDTEAFF | TGTGCCAGCAGCTTGGGGGCACAGGGGACCCTGGACACTGAAGCTTTCTTT
TRBD1 | TRBJ1-1 | TRBV13 | NA | CAGSLGQVEAFF | TGTGCCGGCAGCTTAGGACAGGTTGAAGCTTTCTTT
TRBD2 | TRBJ2-1 | TRBV6-5 | once | CASSGTSGGYEQFF | TGTGCCAGCAGCGGGACTAGCGGGGGCTATGAGCAGTTCTTC
NA | TRBJ1-3 | TRBV9 | NA | CASSPSAGTFSGNTIYF | TGTGCCAGCAGCCCGAGCGCAGGGACTTTCTCTGGAAACACCATATATTTT
TRBD1 | TRBJ1-1 | TRBV5-1 | NA | CASRTGLNTEAFF | TGCGCCAGTAGGACAGGTTTGAACACTGAAGCTTTCTTT
NA | TRBJ2-3 | TRBV19 | few | CASYGDTQYF | TGTGCCAGTTACGGAGATACGCAGTATTTT
NA | TRBJ1-2 | TRBV5-6 | few | CASSLPPGDGYTF | TGTGCCAGCAGCTTGCCTCCGGGGGATGGCTACACCTTC
NA | TRBJ1-5 | TRBV7-2 | few | CASSRTRDQPQHF | TGTGCCAGCAGCCGTACAAGGGATCAGCCCCAGCATTTT
NA | TRBJ2-7 | TRBV5-1 | NA | CASSLDVGGYEQYF | TGCGCCAGCAGCTTGGACGTCGGGGGCTACGAGCAGTACTTC
TRBD1 | TRBJ2-1 | TRBV5-6 | NA | CASSTGTVGPNEQFF | TGTGCCAGCAGCACGGGGACAGTGGGGCCCAATGAGCAGTTCTTC
TRBD1 | TRBJ2-7 | TRBV7-9 | few | CASSQGTVGYEQYF | TGTGCCAGCAGCCAAGGGACAGTTGGCTACGAGCAGTACTTC
NA | TRBJ1-2 | TRBV20-1 | NA | CSPNSNYGYTF | TGCAGTCCGAATTCTAACTATGGCTACACCTTC
NA | TRBJ2-7 | TRBV18 | NA | CASSPSPYLYEQYF | TGTGCCAGCTCACCATCGCCCTACCTATACGAGCAGTACTTC
TRBD2 | TRBJ2-1 | TRBV6-4 | once | CASSPGLSIYNEQFF | TGTGCCAGCAGCCCGGGACTAAGTATATACAATGAGCAGTTCTTC
NA | TRBJ1-1 | TRBV6-6 | NA | CASSAAGSTEAFF | TGTGCCAGCAGTGCGGCAGGTTCCACTGAAGCTTTCTTT
TRBD1 | TRBJ1-2 | TRBV13 | NA | CASITGGPDYGYTF | TGTGCCAGCATCACAGGGGGCCCTGACTATGGCTACACCTTC
NA | TRBJ2-5 | TRBV7-2 | NA | CASSLDNRRFQETQYF | TGTGCCAGCAGCCTTGACAACAGGAGGTTTCAAGAGACCCAGTACTTC
NA | TRBJ1-4 | TRBV6-5 | NA | CASSYFGTDEKLFF | TGTGCCAGCAGTTATTTTGGGACGGATGAAAAACTGTTTTTT
NA | TRBJ1-3 | TRBV6-6 | NA | CASTLGGGYSGNTIYF | TGTGCCAGCACTCTGGGGGGGGGATACTCTGGAAACACCATATATTTT